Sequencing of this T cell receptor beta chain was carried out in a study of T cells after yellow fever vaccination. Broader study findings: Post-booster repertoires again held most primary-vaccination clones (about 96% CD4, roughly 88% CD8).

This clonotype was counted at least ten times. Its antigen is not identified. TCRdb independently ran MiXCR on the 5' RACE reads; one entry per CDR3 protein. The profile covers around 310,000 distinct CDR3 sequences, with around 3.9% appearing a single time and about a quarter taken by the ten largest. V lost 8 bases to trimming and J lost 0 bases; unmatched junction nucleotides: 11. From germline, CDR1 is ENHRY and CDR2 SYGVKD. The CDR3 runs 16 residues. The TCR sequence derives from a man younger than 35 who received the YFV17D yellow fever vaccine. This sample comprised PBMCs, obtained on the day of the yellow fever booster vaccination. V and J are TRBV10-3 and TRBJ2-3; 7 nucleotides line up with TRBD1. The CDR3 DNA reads TGTGCCATCGGACGTACCACAGGGGCCAGCACAGATACGCAGTATTTT. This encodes CAIGRTTGASTDTQYF.